This TCR beta chain was identified during a study of T cells in tumors after PD-1 blockade. Study background: Tumor samples averaged around 26,000 templates (range roughly 554-99,264) and around 6,100 unique clonotypes.

Findings of the study overall: Expanded exhausted CD8+ clones after therapy were mostly novel clonotypes. Some novel exhausted tumor clones appeared in pre-treatment blood, suggesting peripheral recruitment.

In this sample, this clone turned up a few times. What it binds is unknown. Germline trimming cut 2 bases from V and 4 bases from J; bases unmatched to any gene: 6. This CDR3 is built from 15 residues. CDR1 MNHEY and CDR2 SVGAGI come from the germline V gene. TCRdb's table, derived via immunoSEQ multiplex PCR, lists solely in-frame clones and lacks some. This sample has over 10,000 clones, with roughly 63% found just once. The J gene is TRBJ1-1, the V gene TRBV6-5; 8 bases agree with TRBD1. Sequencing used tumor tissue, obtained before anti-PD-1 treatment. This clonotype was sampled from a human donor with basal cell carcinoma. CDR3 coding DNA: TGTGCCAGCAGTTACCTGGAAACAGGGGGCACTGAAGCTTTCTTT. Its protein is CASSYLETGGTEAFF.